The clone carrying this T cell receptor (beta chain) came up many times. Antigen: not known. The data were obtained in a study of T cells after yellow fever vaccination. The wider study: Fractions of limited cellularity were prepared by means of SMART-Seq v4 Ultra Low Input. Study-wide results and caveats: Post-booster samples contained most primary-vaccination clones (approximately 95% CD4, less than 90% CD8).

The CDR3 loop spans 13 amino acids. Germline V CDR1 and CDR2: MNHNS, SASEGT. Trimming stripped 6 bases from V and 5 bases from J, with 13 bases between. Making TCR cDNA involved 5'RACE template switching, which added UMIs and a universal primer site. TCRdb used MiXCR to reprocess the 5' RACE reads, holding one entry per CDR3 protein. The sample yields around 160,000 distinct CDR3 sequences, 6% to 7.5% seen once. Sample: CD4+ T cells sorted from PBMCs, taken around 5 days after the first yellow fever vaccination. The TCR originated in a man aged 18 to 29 who received the YFV17D yellow fever vaccine. The V gene is TRBV6-1, the J gene TRBJ2-5; D possibly corresponds to TRBD1 (7 bases). DNA for the CDR3: TGTGCCAGCAGGCCAGGGGGGCGTGAGACCCAGTACTTC. It encodes CASRPGGRETQYF.